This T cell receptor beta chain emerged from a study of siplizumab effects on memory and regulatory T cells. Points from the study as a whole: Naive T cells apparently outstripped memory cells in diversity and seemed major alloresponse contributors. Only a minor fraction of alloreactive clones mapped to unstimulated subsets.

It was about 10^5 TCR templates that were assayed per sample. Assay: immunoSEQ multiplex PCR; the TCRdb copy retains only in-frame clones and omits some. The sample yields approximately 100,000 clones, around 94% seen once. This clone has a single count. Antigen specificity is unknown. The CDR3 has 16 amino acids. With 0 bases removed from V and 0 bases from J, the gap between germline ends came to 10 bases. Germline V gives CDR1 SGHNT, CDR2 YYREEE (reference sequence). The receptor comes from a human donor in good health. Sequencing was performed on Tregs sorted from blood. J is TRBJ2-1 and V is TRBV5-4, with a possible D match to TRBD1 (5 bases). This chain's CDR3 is CASSLGGGSSYNEQFF. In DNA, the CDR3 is TGTGCCAGCAGCTTGGGGGGCGGTAGCTCCTACAATGAGCAGTTCTTC.